The clone carrying this T cell receptor beta chain came up many times. Its matching antigen is unknown. Patients were aged 18 to 65, had disease duration under 2 months, and had newly diagnosed hyperthyroidism. Together with thyroid ultrasound, orbital computed tomography, serum thyroxine and TRAb, clinical symptoms were used for diagnoses. Ahead of any ophthalmopathy symptoms, the blood sample was obtained at the first diagnosis of hyperthyroidism. This sample was included in a study of T cells in Graves' hyperthyroidism and ophthalmopathy. The CDR3 is 12 amino acids. V was clipped by 2 bases and J by 8 bases, with 10 bases between them. The germline V gene encodes CDR1 MDHEN and CDR2 SYDVKM. Study-level findings and limits: Within blood appeared most thyroid clonotypes that had expanded above 0.001.

Template material for amplifying TCR beta CDR3 regions consisted of RNA transcripts. RT-PCR in the first round (using the HTBI primer set) targeted the TCR CDR3. TCRdb reprocessed the multiplex PCR reads via MiXCR and lists one record per CDR3 protein. This table holds a few hundred thousand distinct CDR3 sequences, roughly 14% found once. This TCR was sampled from a woman aged 18-29 years with Graves' hyperthyroidism that later progressed to Graves' ophthalmopathy. Sequenced sample: blood. The chain recombines TRBV28 with TRBJ2-7; D is possibly TRBD1 (5 bases). CDR3 sequence (DNA): TGTGCCAGCAGTTTAGCAGGGAAACAGCAGTACTTC. Protein sequence: CASSLAGKQQYF.